This T cell receptor (beta chain) was sequenced in a study of T cell repertoires in cytomegalovirus infection. Across the whole study: Matching HLA type, along with CMV infection, was indicated by public TCR beta signatures. Study results and caveats: Ex vivo responses were dominated by HLA-C-restricted CMV-specific TCR beta clonotypes.

This CDR3 spans 16 amino acids. Trimming removed 3 bases at V and 0 bases at J, with 12 bases between. CDR1 and CDR2 from the germline V gene are MGHRA and YSYEKL. As to this clonotype: Its cognate antigen is unknown.

Each CDR3 protein is one row after TCRdb ran MiXCR on the reads. The table has about 920,000 distinct CDR3 sequences, approximately 32% seen once; the top ten hold around 15%. This receptor was obtained from a human donor in good health (CMV status not recorded). Some clones in this sample may be carry-over from other donors' samples. The sample here was cultured CD8+ T cells from PBMCs, taken from culture after CMV antigen stimulation. This sequence joins TRBV4-1 and TRBJ1-3, with D tentatively TRBD1 (5 bases). The CDR3 spells CASSHSDSDSGNTIYF. CDR3 DNA sequence: TGCGCCAGCAGCCACTCCGACAGTGACTCTGGAAACACCATATATTTT.